Described below is a single T cell receptor beta chain sequence and its context. Its target antigen remains unknown. No base quality information exists; no much larger clone differs at one position. TCRbeta CDR3 regions were amplified from genomic DNA by means of the immunoSEQ Assay, a bias-controlled multiplex PCR. Per the source publication's procedure: Nucleated cell counts per sample were estimated from amplification of reference gene primers within the assay. To quantify the absolute abundance of each unique TCRbeta CDR3 rearrangement, sequence reads were collapsed and filtered. For each sample, productive Simpson clonality was calculated as the square root of Simpson's diversity index over productive rearrangements. What TCRdb holds here is the immuneACCESS table cut down to in-frame rearrangements. Part of the clones is not present; checked against another copy, under half of the missing clones reflect an unresolved V gene, and the others are unexplained. That table gives V, J and clone size, and the DNA gave D and trimming. In all, the sample holds 130,000 to 150,000 clones, and 75% to 90% of those were seen once. Under 4.5% of the sample lies in the top ten.

This record comes from a study of blood T cell repertoires in COVID-19 (dated by TCRdb to 2020 to 2021). Study-wide context: Samples covering the acute and convalescent phases of COVID-19 were provided by collaborators in the United States, Italy and Spain. The material from the prospective study consisted of cDNA or gDNA derived from T cells, B-cell-depleted T cells, or PBMCs. Deeply sampled blood TCRbeta repertoires from subjects exposed to, actively infected with, or recovered from COVID-19 were included in the dataset. The repertoires were made available in a free public database intended to serve as a resource for research on the immune response to SARS-CoV-2. The samples were drawn from two sources: the first 160 participants of the ongoing ImmuneRACE study, and 1,200 or so subjects contributed by 6 global collaborators. The sample metadata nearly always contained a de-identified subject ID, COVID-19 status, age in years and sex. HLA class I and class II types, where available, came from metadata supplied by the sample provider rather than from assay-based typing. The research as a whole found: Clinical and demographic metadata were provided uncurated, with the amount varying by source and participant.

CDR1 is given as LNHDA and CDR2 as SQIVND, both from the germline V gene (reference sequence). Trimmed from V: 6 bases; trimmed from J: 1 base; junction bases lacking a gene match: 11. The CDR3 has 18 amino acids, counting the end cysteine and phenylalanine. The only DNA kept is the CDR3, 54 bases in frame from the first base. Participants in the prospective study were enrolled through a virtual design, were aged about 18 to 89 years, and lived in approximately 25 United States geographic areas. Cohort assignment in the prospective study relied on participant-reported clinical history from a screening survey and a study questionnaire. Exposed participants had been in contact with someone with a PCR-confirmed or clinician-diagnosed COVID-19 case within 2 weeks of study entry. In the prospective study, whole blood, serum and a nasopharyngeal or oropharyngeal swab were collected from each participant by mobile phlebotomists. Prospective study participants could optionally give additional blood draws and questionnaires over a roughly two-month period. Before DNA extraction, prospective study blood samples were shipped either frozen or at room temperature.

The chain employs TRBV19 and TRBJ2-6, with 8 central nucleotides matching TRBD1. The receptor was isolated from a middle-aged woman who had been exposed to COVID-19. Sequenced sample: PBMCs or T cells enriched from blood (not recorded which). CDR3 loop: CASRTRTGRLSGANVLTF. The DNA is TGTGCCAGTAGGACCCGGACAGGGCGGCTTTCTGGGGCCAACGTCCTGACTTTC.